This T cell receptor (beta chain) was identified during a study of regulatory T cells in long-lasting Graves disease. Findings of the study overall: Persistent patients shared more public clonotypes (about 2,700) than newly diagnosed patients (under 1,000). Analyses excluded thyroid tissue, covering peripheral blood alone.

This clonotype was found many times. Its antigen is undetermined. The time point: newly diagnosed GD, antithyroid drugs for less than 3 months. PBMCs provided the RNA from which the TCR library was made. To make TCR beta libraries, researchers used iRepertoire HTBI primers and Arm-PCR of CDR3 regions. One entry per CDR3 protein results from TCRdb running MiXCR on the multiplex PCR reads. Among approximately 230,000 distinct CDR3 sequences listed, around 18% were seen once. The receptor comes from a female donor with Graves disease. The material was peripheral blood mononuclear cells (PBMCs), obtained at new diagnosis, from a patient treated with antithyroid drugs.

The CDR3 DNA sequence: TGTGCCAGCAGCTTGGCTCTAGGGACTAGCGGGTACAATGAGCAGTTCTTC. This codes for CASSLALGTSGYNEQFF. V and J are TRBV5-6 and TRBJ2-1, with TRBD2 identical over 12 bases. Germline V gene sequence: CDR1 SGHDT, CDR2 YYEEEE. V trimming: 0 bases; J trimming: 4 bases; junction bases outside the gene matches: 5. The CDR3 spans 17 residues. The full variable domain, with the rest looked up from reference TRBV5-6 and TRBJ2-1, is DAGVTQSPTHLIKTRGQQVTLRCSPKSGHDTVSWYQQALGQGPQFIFQYYEEEERQRGNFPDRFSGHQFPNYSSELNVNALLLGDSALYLCASSLALGTSGYNEQFFGPGTRLTVL.